These T cell receptor beta chains were read from a single sample in a study of cytomegalovirus exposure and HLA in healthy donors. Some clones are missing from TCRdb's copy, which holds only in-frame ones; the method was immunoSEQ multiplex PCR. This table has 130,000 or so clones, around 57% appearing once. What was sequenced was PBMCs. The source is a male donor in good health and CMV-seronegative. The CDR3 runs from the conserved cysteine through the conserved F or W. D genes are given only for firm matches. Expanded clones are given a class, and other clones once, few, many or no size at all.

V gene: TRBV18
J gene: TRBJ2-5
D gene: TRBD2
clone size: -
CDR3 DNA: TGTGCCAGCTCTCTGACTAGCGGAGAGACCCAGTACTTC
CDR3 protein: CASSLTSGETQYF

V gene: TRBV7-2
J gene: TRBJ2-5
D gene: TRBD1
clone size: -
CDR3 DNA: TGTGCCAGCAGCTTGCAGGGACAGGCAGTTCGGGCCCAGTACTTC
CDR3 protein: CASSLQGQAVRAQYF

V gene: TRBV7-9
J gene: TRBJ1-6
D gene: -
clone size: -
CDR3 DNA: TGTGCCAGCAGCTTGGGCACTTATAACCTCCACTTT
CDR3 protein: CASSLGTYNLHF

V gene: TRBV5-1
J gene: TRBJ1-6
D gene: TRBD1
clone size: -
CDR3 DNA: TGCGCCAGCAGCTTGGAAGGGACAGGGGGATCACCCCTCCACTTT
CDR3 protein: CASSLEGTGGSPLHF

V gene: TRBV30
J gene: TRBJ2-5
D gene: TRBD1
clone size: -
CDR3 DNA: TGTGCCTGGAGTAGGACAGGGGGGATTCAAGAGACCCAGTACTTC
CDR3 protein: CAWSRTGGIQETQYF

V gene: TRBV5-6
J gene: TRBJ2-7
D gene: TRBD1
clone size: -
CDR3 DNA: TGTGCCAGCAGCGAAGAGGGACAGGGGTACTACGAGCAGTACTTC
CDR3 protein: CASSEEGQGYYEQYF

V gene: TRBV18
J gene: TRBJ1-2
D gene: -
clone size: -
CDR3 DNA: TGTGCCAGCTCACCACCGAGGTTCGGAGGGTATGGCTACACCTTC
CDR3 protein: CASSPPRFGGYGYTF

V gene: TRBV6-5
J gene: TRBJ2-5
D gene: TRBD2
clone size: few
CDR3 DNA: TGTGCCAGCAGTGTGACTAGCGGGGGACAAGAGACCCAGTACTTC
CDR3 protein: CASSVTSGGQETQYF

V gene: TRBV28
J gene: TRBJ2-5
D gene: -
clone size: -
CDR3 DNA: TGTGCCAGCAGCCCGACAGGAGCGTACCAAGAGACCCAGTACTTC
CDR3 protein: CASSPTGAYQETQYF

V gene: TRBV7-8
J gene: TRBJ1-5
D gene: -
clone size: -
CDR3 DNA: TGTGCCAGCAGCTTACGGCAGGGAAATCAGCCCCAGCATTTT
CDR3 protein: CASSLRQGNQPQHF

V gene: TRBV30
J gene: TRBJ2-5
D gene: -
clone size: few
CDR3 DNA: TGTGCCTGTTCCCCAGTCCGAGAGACCCAGTACTTC
CDR3 protein: CACSPVRETQYF

V gene: TRBV19
J gene: TRBJ1-2
D gene: -
clone size: once
CDR3 DNA: TGTGCCAGTAGTTCCCCGGCGGGGGACTATGGCTACACCTTC
CDR3 protein: CASSSPAGDYGYTF

V gene: TRBV7-9
J gene: TRBJ1-1
D gene: -
clone size: few
CDR3 DNA: TGTGCCAGCAGCCTACCGGGACTGCCTCCCCGCAGCACTGAAGCTTTCTTT
CDR3 protein: CASSLPGLPPRSTEAFF

V gene: TRBV9
J gene: TRBJ2-7
D gene: TRBD1
clone size: -
CDR3 DNA: TGTGCCAGCAGCGTAGACCCAACCGAGCAGGGGGCGAAGTACGAGCAGTACTTC
CDR3 protein: CASSVDPTEQGAKYEQYF

V gene: TRBV6-5
J gene: TRBJ2-3
D gene: -
clone size: -
CDR3 DNA: TGTGCCAGCAGACGGGACTGGGGTGATGATACGCAGTATTTT
CDR3 protein: CASRRDWGDDTQYF

V gene: TRBV19
J gene: TRBJ1-1
D gene: TRBD1
clone size: few
CDR3 DNA: TGTGCCAGTAGTCGACAGGGGAACACTGAAGCTTTCTTT
CDR3 protein: CASSRQGNTEAFF

V gene: TRBV7-6
J gene: TRBJ2-7
D gene: TRBD1
clone size: once
CDR3 DNA: TGTGCCAGCAGCATAGACCGGGACAGGGCCATCTACGAGCAGTACTTC
CDR3 protein: CASSIDRDRAIYEQYF

V gene: TRBV5-1
J gene: TRBJ1-1
D gene: -
clone size: -
CDR3 DNA: TGCGCCAGCAGCATGGGCGTTGGGGGGGCTGAAGCTTTCTTT
CDR3 protein: CASSMGVGGAEAFF

V gene: TRBV10-2
J gene: TRBJ1-5
D gene: -
clone size: -
CDR3 DNA: TGCGCCAGCAGTGAGTTTCCGTATAGCAATCAGCCCCAGCATTTT
CDR3 protein: CASSEFPYSNQPQHF

V gene: TRBV6-6
J gene: TRBJ1-4
D gene: -
clone size: -
CDR3 DNA: TGTGCCAGCAGTTACTCGTCAGGGGCGAGTGAAAAACTGTTTTTT
CDR3 protein: CASSYSSGASEKLFF

V gene: TRBV6-5
J gene: TRBJ1-1
D gene: -
clone size: few
CDR3 DNA: TGTGCCAGCAGTTGGTCGAGGGCCGCTGAAGCTTTCTTT
CDR3 protein: CASSWSRAAEAFF

V gene: TRBV20-1
J gene: TRBJ2-3
D gene: -
clone size: -
CDR3 DNA: TGCAGTGCTAGTCATGCAGATACGCAGTATTTT
CDR3 protein: CSASHADTQYF

V gene: TRBV19
J gene: TRBJ2-7
D gene: TRBD2
clone size: few
CDR3 DNA: TGTGCCAGTAGTATGGGTAGCGGGGTAATGGTTTACGAGCAGTACTTC
CDR3 protein: CASSMGSGVMVYEQYF

V gene: TRBV19
J gene: TRBJ1-5
D gene: -
clone size: -
CDR3 DNA: TGTGCCAGTGGGGCGGGGGTTAATAGCAATCAGCCCCAGCATTTT
CDR3 protein: CASGAGVNSNQPQHF

V gene: TRBV11-2
J gene: TRBJ2-7
D gene: -
clone size: few
CDR3 DNA: TGTGCCAGCAACTTACAGGGTCATCGGCAGTACTTC
CDR3 protein: CASNLQGHRQYF

V gene: TRBV7-6
J gene: TRBJ1-5
D gene: TRBD1
clone size: -
CDR3 DNA: TGTGCCAGCAGCGCAGTCCAGGGGGTAAGGAATCAGCCCCAGCATTTT
CDR3 protein: CASSAVQGVRNQPQHF

V gene: TRBV4-1
J gene: TRBJ1-5
D gene: -
clone size: few
CDR3 DNA: TGCGCCAGCAGCCAAGATGCAGGGGAGAGTCAGCCCCAGCATTTT
CDR3 protein: CASSQDAGESQPQHF

V gene: TRBV7-9
J gene: TRBJ1-3
D gene: TRBD1
clone size: -
CDR3 DNA: TGTGCCAGCAGCTTGGACACAGGGGCCGGAAACACCATATATTTT
CDR3 protein: CASSLDTGAGNTIYF

V gene: TRBV27
J gene: TRBJ2-7
D gene: -
clone size: -
CDR3 DNA: TGTGCCAGCAGTTTATCCCTAGCGTACAGCTCCTACGAGCAGTACTTC
CDR3 protein: CASSLSLAYSSYEQYF

V gene: TRBV7-7
J gene: TRBJ2-2
D gene: -
clone size: -
CDR3 DNA: TGTGCTAGCAGCCCCTCTTTGGGTAGGGGCGGATCGGCCGGGGAGCTGTTTTTT
CDR3 protein: CASSPSLGRGGSAGELFF

V gene: TRBV7-2
J gene: TRBJ1-4
D gene: -
clone size: few
CDR3 DNA: TGTGCCAGCAGCCGTTTGGGGCCGGATGAAAAACTGTTTTTT
CDR3 protein: CASSRLGPDEKLFF

V gene: TRBV4-3
J gene: TRBJ1-2
D gene: TRBD1
clone size: -
CDR3 DNA: TGCGCCAGCAGCCAAGGACAGGGGCCTGAGGGCTACACCTTC
CDR3 protein: CASSQGQGPEGYTF

V gene: TRBV9
J gene: TRBJ1-1
D gene: -
clone size: -
CDR3 DNA: TGTGCCAGCAGCCCAACCGGGACAACGAACACTGAAGCTTTCTTT
CDR3 protein: CASSPTGTTNTEAFF

V gene: TRBV2
J gene: TRBJ1-2
D gene: -
clone size: -
CDR3 DNA: TGTGCCAGCAGTACCCAGGGGACCTATGGCTACACCTTC
CDR3 protein: CASSTQGTYGYTF

V gene: TRBV18
J gene: TRBJ1-1
D gene: TRBD1
clone size: -
CDR3 DNA: TGTGCCAGCTCACCCACACTTGACAGGGTGAACACTGAAGCTTTCTTT
CDR3 protein: CASSPTLDRVNTEAFF

V gene: TRBV5-4
J gene: TRBJ2-1
D gene: -
clone size: -
CDR3 DNA: TGTGCCAGCAGCTTGCCGGGGGCCTACAATGAGCAGTTCTTC
CDR3 protein: CASSLPGAYNEQFF

V gene: TRBV12-5
J gene: TRBJ1-5
D gene: -
clone size: few
CDR3 DNA: TGTGCTAGTGGTTTTCTCAATCAGCCCCAGCATTTT
CDR3 protein: CASGFLNQPQHF

V gene: TRBV10-2
J gene: TRBJ1-5
D gene: -
clone size: -
CDR3 DNA: TGCGCCAGCAGTGATGGAGGGAGGCCTTATAGCAATCAGCCCCAGCATTTT
CDR3 protein: CASSDGGRPYSNQPQHF

V gene: TRBV29-1
J gene: TRBJ1-2
D gene: -
clone size: -
CDR3 DNA: TGCAGCGTTGACGGACAGAACTATGGCTACACCTTC
CDR3 protein: CSVDGQNYGYTF

V gene: TRBV5-1
J gene: TRBJ1-1
D gene: -
clone size: few
CDR3 DNA: TGCGCCAGCAGCTCCTCGGGTGGGGCCGGGACTGAAGCTTTCTTT
CDR3 protein: CASSSSGGAGTEAFF

V gene: TRBV6-5
J gene: TRBJ2-2
D gene: TRBD2
clone size: -
CDR3 DNA: TGTGCCAGCACCACTGGGAGGGTGAACACCGGGGAGCTGTTTTTT
CDR3 protein: CASTTGRVNTGELFF

V gene: TRBV19
J gene: TRBJ2-3
D gene: -
clone size: -
CDR3 DNA: TGTGCCAGTAGATTAGACAGATCGCGCACAGATACGCAGTATTTT
CDR3 protein: CASRLDRSRTDTQYF

V gene: TRBV27
J gene: TRBJ2-7
D gene: -
clone size: -
CDR3 DNA: TGTGCCAGCAGTTTGGGCTTTGGCCGTTCCTACGAGCAGTACTTC
CDR3 protein: CASSLGFGRSYEQYF

V gene: TRBV4-1
J gene: TRBJ1-6
D gene: TRBD1
clone size: -
CDR3 DNA: TGCGCCAGCAGCCAAGAAGGGTTAAAGGGACAGGGGAGCTCCTATAATTCACCCCTCCACTTT
CDR3 protein: CASSQEGLKGQGSSYNSPLHF

V gene: TRBV6-5
J gene: TRBJ1-1
D gene: -
clone size: -
CDR3 DNA: TGTGCCAGCAGTTATTCGGGGATAGCTTTCTTT
CDR3 protein: CASSYSGIAFF